This T cell receptor (beta chain) was identified during a study of blood T cell repertoires in COVID-19. Overall study context: Whether acute or convalescent, the COVID-19 samples came from the United States, Italy and Spain. Nucleic acid was either cDNA or gDNA, and it came from T cells, B-cell-depleted T cells, or PBMCs.

Study processing details: Amplification of reference gene primers provided the estimated nucleated cell counts. This table comes from immunoSEQ multiplex PCR, and its TCRdb copy is limited to in-frame clones, with some not included. V and J calls and clone size are those listed in that table; D and trimming were worked out from the DNA. The sample shows hundreds of thousands of clones, about 80% of them seen only once. In its sample, this clone was seen once. The germline V and J ends were trimmed by 2 bases and 6 bases, with 14 bases remaining between them. The CDR3 is made up of 15 amino acids. Germline V lookup: CDR1 MNHEY, CDR2 SMNVEV (reference sequence).

This TCR derives from a woman aged 50 to 65 who had recovered from COVID-19. Sample: peripheral blood. The chain couples TRBV27 to TRBJ1-5; D ambiguous. CDR3 DNA sequence: TGTGCCAGCAGTTTAAAACCTTCCACTCGTCAGCCCCAGCATTTT. It yields the protein CASSLKPSTRQPQHF.